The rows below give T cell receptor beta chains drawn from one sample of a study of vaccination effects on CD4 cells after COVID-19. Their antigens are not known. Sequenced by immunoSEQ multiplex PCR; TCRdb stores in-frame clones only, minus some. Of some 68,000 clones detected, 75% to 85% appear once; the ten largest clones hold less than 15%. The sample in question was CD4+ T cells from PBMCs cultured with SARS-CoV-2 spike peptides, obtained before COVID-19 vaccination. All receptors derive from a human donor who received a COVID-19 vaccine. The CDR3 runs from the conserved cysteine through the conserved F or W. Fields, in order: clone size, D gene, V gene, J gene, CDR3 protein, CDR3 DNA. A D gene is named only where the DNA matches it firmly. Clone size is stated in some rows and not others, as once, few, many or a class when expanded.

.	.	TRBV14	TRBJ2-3	CASSLRGADTQYF	TGTGCCAGCAGCCTAAGGGGGGCAGATACGCAGTATTTT
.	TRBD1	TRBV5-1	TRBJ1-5	CASSLSGTGNQPQHF	TGCGCCAGCAGCTTGTCCGGGACAGGCAATCAGCCCCAGCATTTT
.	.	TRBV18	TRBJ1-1	CASSPPRPHTEAFF	TGTGCCAGCTCACCCCCCCGACCACACACTGAAGCTTTCTTT
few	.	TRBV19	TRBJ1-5	CASSRGTGKGNQPQHF	TGTGCCAGTAGTAGAGGAACAGGGAAGGGTAATCAGCCCCAGCATTTT
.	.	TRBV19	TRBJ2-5	CASSDGIRGIKETQYF	TGTGCCAGTAGTGATGGCATTCGGGGTATTAAAGAGACCCAGTACTTC
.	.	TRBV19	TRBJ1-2	CASSIRTNGYTF	TGTGCCAGTAGTATAAGGACCAATGGCTACACCTTC
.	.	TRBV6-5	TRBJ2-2	CASSLDYRNTGELFF	TGTGCCAGCAGCCTAGATTACAGGAACACCGGGGAGCTGTTTTTT
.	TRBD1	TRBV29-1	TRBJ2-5	CSEGQGQETQYF	TGCAGCGAGGGACAGGGCCAAGAGACCCAGTACTTC
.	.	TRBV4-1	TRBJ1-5	CASSQGASQYSNQPQHF	TGCGCCAGCAGCCAAGGGGCTAGCCAGTACAGCAATCAGCCCCAGCATTTT
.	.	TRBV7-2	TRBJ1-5	CASSLRSGTNQPQHF	TGTGCCAGCAGCTTAAGGTCAGGCACTAATCAGCCCCAGCATTTT
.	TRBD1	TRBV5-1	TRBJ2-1	CASSLRDREGEQFF	TGCGCCAGCAGCTTGAGGGACAGGGAAGGTGAGCAGTTCTTC
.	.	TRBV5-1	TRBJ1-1	CASRSDVNTEAFF	TGCGCCAGCAGGTCCGACGTGAACACTGAAGCTTTCTTT
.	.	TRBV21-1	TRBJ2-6	CASSIRQGSGANVLTF	TGTGCCAGCAGCATCCGGCAGGGAAGTGGGGCCAACGTCCTGACTTTC
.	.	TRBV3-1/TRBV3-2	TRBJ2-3	CASSRLGGVTDTQYF	TGTGCCAGCAGCCGGTTGGGGGGTGTCACAGATACGCAGTATTTT
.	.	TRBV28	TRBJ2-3	CASMTPRSTDTQYF	TGTGCCAGCATGACCCCCCGGTCCACAGATACGCAGTATTTT
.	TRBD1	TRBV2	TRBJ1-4	CASSTRQGANEKLFF	TGTGCCAGCAGCACCAGACAGGGGGCAAATGAAAAACTGTTTTTT
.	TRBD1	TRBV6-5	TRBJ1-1	CASSYDRGLNTEAFF	TGTGCCAGCAGTTACGACAGGGGCTTGAACACTGAAGCTTTCTTT
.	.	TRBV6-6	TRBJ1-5	CASSRPGSSDQPQHF	TGTGCCAGCAGTCGACCCGGGAGTTCTGATCAGCCCCAGCATTTT
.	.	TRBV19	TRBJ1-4	CASSRTRDGGLQLFF	TGTGCCAGTAGCCGAACCCGGGACGGGGGTTTACAACTGTTTTTT
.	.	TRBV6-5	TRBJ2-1	CAGGWYNEQFF	TGTGCCGGAGGCTGGTACAATGAGCAGTTCTTC
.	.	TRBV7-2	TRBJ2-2	CASSPPPGARVTGELFF	TGTGCCAGCAGCCCCCCCCCGGGGGCGCGGGTCACCGGGGAGCTGTTTTTT
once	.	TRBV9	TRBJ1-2	CASSATNYGYTF	TGTGCCAGCAGCGCCACTAACTATGGCTACACCTTC
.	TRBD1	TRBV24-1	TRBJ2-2	CATSDPRTGDTGELFF	TGTGCCACCAGTGACCCAAGGACAGGGGACACCGGGGAGCTGTTTTTT
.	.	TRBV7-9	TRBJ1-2	CASSLARGEYGYTF	TGTGCCAGCAGCTTAGCTCGGGGCGAGTACGGCTACACCTTC
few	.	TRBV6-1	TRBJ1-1	CASSEVVPPEAFF	TGTGCCAGCAGTGAAGTTGTACCACCTGAAGCTTTCTTT
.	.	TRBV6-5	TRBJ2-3	CASSRDWGIQYF	TGTGCCAGCAGTCGGGACTGGGGGATCCAGTATTTT
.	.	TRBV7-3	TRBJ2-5	CASSQPPTAQETQYF	TGTGCCAGCAGCCAACCCCCGACGGCACAAGAGACCCAGTACTTC
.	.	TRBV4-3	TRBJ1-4	CASSQTAFPGGATNEKLFF	TGCGCCAGCAGCCAAACAGCCTTCCCGGGGGGAGCAACTAATGAAAAACTGTTTTTT
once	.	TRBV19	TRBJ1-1	CASSWQLNTEAFF	TGTGCCAGTAGTTGGCAGCTGAACACTGAAGCTTTCTTT
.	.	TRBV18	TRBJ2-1	CASSSREGFHNEQFF	TGTGCCAGCTCATCACGGGAAGGGTTCCACAATGAGCAGTTCTTC
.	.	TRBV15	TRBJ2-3	CATSKDVWTVGTDTQYF	TGTGCCACCAGCAAAGATGTTTGGACAGTAGGCACAGATACGCAGTATTTT